The T cell receptor beta chain under discussion was sequenced for a study of blood T cell repertoires in COVID-19. CDR3 size: 15 residues. V was trimmed by 5 bases and J by 2 bases, leaving 13 bases between them. Per the germline V gene, CDR1 is MNHEY and CDR2 is SVGAGI. In the authors' methods: Amplification of reference gene primers was used by the study to estimate nucleated cell counts. TCRdb keeps only in-frame clones here, not all; method: immunoSEQ multiplex PCR. The DNA was the basis for D and trimming; V, J and clone size are from that table. Of under 150,000 clones in the sample, around 84% were seen once.

The chain carries TRBV6-5 and TRBJ1-3; possible D gene TRBD1, 5 bases. Sequenced input: peripheral blood. This TCR was sampled from a woman aged 80 or over with acute or convalescent COVID-19. In DNA form, the CDR3 reads TGTGCCAGCAGTATAGGGACTGACCCTGGAAACACCATATATTTT. It codes for CASSIGTDPGNTIYF.